This entry lists 14 T cell receptor beta chains sequenced from one sample in a study of blood T cell repertoires in COVID-19. The repertoire was sequenced with immunoSEQ multiplex PCR; TCRdb's copy has only in-frame clones and lacks some. The sample has fewer than 250,000 clones; about 87% are singletons. What was sequenced was PBMCs or T cells enriched from blood (not recorded which). The receptors here all came from a woman between 25 and 40 years old with acute COVID-19.

This clone was found once. The chain employs TRBV5-4 and TRBJ1-6; 7 bases fit TRBD1. Germline trimming cut 0 bases from V and 9 bases from J; bases unmatched to any gene: 6. The CDR3 totals 15 residues. CDR1 SGHNT and CDR2 YYREEE come from the germline V gene (reference sequence). The CDR3 sequence: CASSLAGTEISPLHF. The CDR3 nucleotides are TGTGCCAGCAGCTTGGCCGGGACAGAGATTTCACCCCTCCACTTT.

This chain links TRBV5-1 with TRBJ2-3; 11 bases match TRBD1. J gave up 2 bases and V 10 bases, and 12 bases lay outside the gene matches. Per germline, CDR1 SGHRS and CDR2 YFSETQ. The CDR3 is made up of 16 amino acids. In DNA form, the CDR3 reads TGCGCCTCTGCTCCAGGGACAGGGGGGGACACAGATACGCAGTATTTT. It translates to CASAPGTGGDTDTQYF.

This chain joins TRBV7-9 and TRBJ1-2; D is unclear. V shed 3 bases and J shed 2 bases, with 7 bases lying between them. The germline CDR1 and CDR2 sequences are SEHNR and FQNEAQ (reference sequence). CDR3 size: 13 residues. CDR3 nucleotides: TGTGCCAGCAGCTTCGTCCGGAACTATGGCTACACCTTC. The encoded protein is CASSFVRNYGYTF.

In this sample, this clone turned up once. The chain is built from TRBV19 and TRBJ1-1, with D perhaps matching TRBD1 (6 bases). V shed 3 bases and J shed 4 bases, with 18 bases lying between them. The CDR3 runs 16 residues. Germline V lookup: CDR1 LNHDA, CDR2 SQIVND (reference sequence). The CDR3, as DNA: TGTGCCAGTAGTATTGGCAGGGGAAGGGTTAGCACTGAAGCTTTCTTT. Translation: CASSIGRGRVSTEAFF.

The J gene is TRBJ2-1, the V gene TRBV2, with 9 bases aligning to TRBD1. After removal of 6 bases from V and 6 bases from J, the junction contained 9 bases not matched to a gene. In germline, CDR1 is SNHLY, CDR2 FYNNEI. The CDR3 sequence is 15 residues long. The CDR3 region is CASRAGTGRSNEQFF. CDR3 coding DNA: TGTGCCAGCAGGGCCGGGACAGGGAGGTCCAATGAGCAGTTCTTC.

The J gene is TRBJ2-5, the V gene TRBV7-8, with 7 positions matching TRBD1. The germline V gene encodes CDR1 SGHVS and CDR2 FQNEAQ. Trimming removed 4 bases from V and 2 bases from J; junction bases left unmatched: 7. The CDR3 sequence is 15 residues long. The CDR3: CASSSGTDYQETQYF. The DNA for the CDR3 is TGTGCCAGCAGCTCCGGGACAGACTATCAAGAGACCCAGTACTTC.

This chain joins TRBV19 and TRBJ1-2; 9 bases match TRBD1. The V gene end was trimmed by 4 bases and the J gene end by 7 bases; junction bases not matched to a gene: 7. CDR3 length: 14 amino acids. CDR1 is LNHDA and CDR2 is SQIVND in the germline V gene (reference sequence). In nucleotides, the CDR3 is TGTGCCAGTAGTAGCGGACAGGGGAGAGGTGGCTACACCTTC. Translated: CASSSGQGRGGYTF. The variable domain in full, with the rest retrieved from reference TRBV19 and TRBJ1-2, is DGGITQSPKYLFRKEGQNVTLSCEQNLNHDAMYWYRQDPGQGLRLIYYSQIVNDFQKGDIAEGYSVSREKKESFPLTVTSAQKNPTAFYLCASSSGQGRGGYTFGSGTRLTVV.

The chain employs TRBV5-6 and TRBJ1-1; tentative D call: TRBD1 (6 bases). The CDR3 contains 14 residues. Trimming removed 0 bases from V and 6 bases from J, with 12 bases in between. The germline gives CDR1 SGHDT, CDR2 YYEEEE. The CDR3 DNA follows: TGTGCCAGCAGCTTGGGGGGGCGCGTACCTGAAGCTTTCTTT. Residues: CASSLGGRVPEAFF.

The chain has TRBV7-9 and TRBJ2-1; D may be TRBD2 (6 bases). The germline CDR1 and CDR2 sequences are SEHNR and FQNEAQ (reference sequence). The CDR3 spans 15 residues. Trimming stripped 5 bases from V and 0 bases from J, with 11 bases between. DNA for the CDR3: TGTGCCAGCAGCCCGGGAGTGAGCTCCTACAATGAGCAGTTCTTC. Translated: CASSPGVSSYNEQFF. The full variable domain, its missing parts supplied by reference TRBV7-9 and TRBJ2-1, is DTGVSQNPRHKITKRGQNVTFRCDPISEHNRLYWYRQTLGQGPEFLTYFQNEAQLEKSRLLSDRFSAERPKGSFSTLEIQRTEQGDSAMYLCASSPGVSSYNEQFFGPGTRLTVL.

The rearrangement joins TRBV7-9 to TRBJ2-1, with 10 bases identical to TRBD2. CDR1 is SEHNR and CDR2 is FQNEAQ in the germline V gene (reference sequence). The J segment lost 5 bases and the V segment lost 4 bases, leaving 11 bases of the junction unmatched. CDR3 size: 17 residues. The CDR3 nucleotides are TGTGCCAGCAGCTGGAGGGCGCTAGCGGGGGCCGACAATGAGCAGTTCTTC. Protein: CASSWRALAGADNEQFF.

This sequence joins TRBV4-3 and TRBJ1-4; D uncertain. CDR1 is LGHNA, CDR2 YSLEER, per germline. V lost 2 bases to trimming and J lost 8 bases, with 12 bases between them. This CDR3 contains 14 residues. Here the CDR3 reads CASSQSSSREKLFF. The CDR3 DNA reads as TGCGCCAGCAGCCAATCTAGCTCAAGGGAAAAACTGTTTTTT.

This clone was counted once. V is TRBV2 and J is TRBJ1-1; TRBD1 might be the D (5 bases). The V and J ends lost 6 bases and 4 bases respectively, with 9 bases between them. This CDR3 is built from 12 residues. Looked up from germline, CDR1 is SNHLY and CDR2 is FYNNEI. Written as DNA, the CDR3 is TGTGCCAGCAGGGAGGGGAGCACTGAAGCTTTCTTT. Protein: CASREGSTEAFF.

This chain uses TRBV6-5 with TRBJ1-5, with D possibly being TRBD1 (5 bases). CDR1 is MNHEY, CDR2 SVGAGI, per germline. This CDR3 spans 15 amino acids. Deletions cut 7 bases from V and 3 bases from J, with 16 bases between. CDR3 nucleotide sequence: TGTGCCAGCACCCCGATGGGGCAGTCCAATCAGCCCCAGCATTTT. It encodes CASTPMGQSNQPQHF.

The genes are TRBV2 and TRBJ1-6; maybe TRBD1 (6 bases). V was trimmed by 5 bases and J by 9 bases, leaving 20 bases between them. Germline V gene data show CDR1 as SNHLY and CDR2 as FYNNEI. The CDR3 is made up of 16 amino acids. The CDR3 loop is CASSFTDSPLSSPLHF. Written as DNA, the CDR3 is TGTGCCAGCAGTTTTACGGACAGCCCATTAAGTTCACCCCTCCACTTT.